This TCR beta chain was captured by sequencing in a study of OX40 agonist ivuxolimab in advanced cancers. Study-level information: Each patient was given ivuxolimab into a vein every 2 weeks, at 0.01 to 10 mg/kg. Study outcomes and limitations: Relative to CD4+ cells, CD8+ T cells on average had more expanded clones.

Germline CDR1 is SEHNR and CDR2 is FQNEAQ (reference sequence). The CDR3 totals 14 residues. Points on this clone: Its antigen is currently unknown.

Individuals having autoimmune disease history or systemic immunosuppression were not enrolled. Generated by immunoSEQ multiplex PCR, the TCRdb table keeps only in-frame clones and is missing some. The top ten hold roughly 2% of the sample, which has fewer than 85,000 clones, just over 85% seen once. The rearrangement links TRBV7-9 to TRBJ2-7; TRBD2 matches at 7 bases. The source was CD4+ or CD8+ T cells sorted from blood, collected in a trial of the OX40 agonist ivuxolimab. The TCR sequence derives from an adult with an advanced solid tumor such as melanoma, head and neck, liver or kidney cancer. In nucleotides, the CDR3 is TGTGTCACAACGAGAGGGGAGGGGACCTACGAGCAGTACTTC. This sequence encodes CVTTRGEGTYEQYF.